A single T cell receptor beta chain is shown here with its context. No antigen is known for it. The CDR3 is 14 residues long. Between the trimmed V and J ends, which lost 10 bases and 0 bases, there was a span of 13 bases. The germline CDR1 and CDR2 sequences are LNHDA and SQIVND (reference sequence). The data were produced by immunoSEQ multiplex PCR, yet TCRdb's version contains in-frame clones alone and is incomplete. Altogether roughly 45,000 clones are present, roughly two thirds being singletons, with the ten largest covering 23%. Focal radiation and CTLA-4 blockade (ipilimumab) were tested in chemo-refractory metastatic non-small-cell lung cancer patients. The data originate from a study of radiotherapy plus CTLA-4 blockade in lung cancer. Across the study: The study recorded objective responses in around a sixth of patients and disease control in approximately 29%. Study-wide results and caveats: Radiotherapy plus ipilimumab was followed by expansion in blood of tumor-derived TCR clones.

This sequence joins TRBV19 and TRBJ1-3; no firm D call. This receptor was taken from a human donor with non-small cell lung cancer who had a partial response to radiotherapy plus ipilimumab. This specimen consisted of peripheral blood, obtained from a patient treated with radiotherapy plus ipilimumab. For the CDR3, the DNA is TGTGCCACCACAGATCCCCCCTCTGGAAACACCATATATTTT. Translating gives CATTDPPSGNTIYF. Filled out from reference TRBV19 and TRBJ1-3, the complete variable domain reads DGGITQSPKYLFRKEGQNVTLSCEQNLNHDAMYWYRQDPGQGLRLIYYSQIVNDFQKGDIAEGYSVSREKKESFPLTVTSAQKNPTAFYLCATTDPPSGNTIYFGEGSWLTVV.